The next 11 T cell receptor beta chains were all read from a single sample in a study of CD4 T cells in relation to SARS-CoV-2 and coronaviruses. The protocol was immunoSEQ multiplex PCR, while the TCRdb copy is restricted to in-frame clones and leaves out a portion. Counted here are about 64,000 clones, about 95% occurring once; the ten biggest clones make up 0.14%. Unexposed donor CD4+ T cells date from 2011-2018, before the COVID-19 pandemic. The sample taken for sequencing was naive CD4+ T cells from PBMCs. Described subset: naive CD4+ T cells isolated by negative enrichment. The receptors were sampled from a human donor in good health.

This clone showed up just a few times. V gene TRBV18 combines with J gene TRBJ1-3; D is uncertain. Germline V gene lookup returns CDR1 KGHSH and CDR2 LQKENI. The CDR3 is made up of 15 amino acids. Trimming took off 5 bases at V and 4 bases at J, with 15 bases between the two ends. CDR3 sequence reads: CASSTADLFGNTIYF. CDR3 coding DNA: TGTGCCAGCTCAACAGCCGACTTGTTCGGAAACACCATATATTTT. The full variable domain, with the rest looked up from reference TRBV18 and TRBJ1-3, is NAGVMQNPRHLVRRRGQEARLRCSPMKGHSHVYWYRQLPEEGLKFMVYLQKENIIDESGMPKERFSAEFPKEGPSILRIQQVVRGDSAAYFCASSTADLFGNTIYFGEGSWLTVV.

The chain is built from TRBV6-6 and TRBJ2-1; TRBD2 matches at 10 bases. CDR3 length: 15 residues. The germline CDR1 and CDR2 sequences are MNHNY and SVGAGI (reference sequence). Unmatched junction bases numbered 10, after V lost 5 bases and J lost 9 bases. CDR3 residues: CASSPGRLAGGEQFF. The DNA of the CDR3 is TGTGCCAGCAGTCCAGGGAGACTAGCGGGTGGTGAGCAGTTCTTC.

A few counts support this clone. The rearrangement links TRBV7-9 to TRBJ2-1; 10 bases are a match to TRBD2. The V gene's germline CDR1 is SEHNR and CDR2 FQNEAQ (reference sequence). CDR3 length equals 15 residues. V shed 3 bases, J shed 9 bases, and the junction held 8 bases outside the gene matches. The CDR3 loop is CASSLASGSSGEQFF. CDR3 in DNA: TGTGCCAGCAGCTTGGCTAGCGGGAGTTCGGGTGAGCAGTTCTTC.

This chain joins TRBV19 and TRBJ2-1, with 7 bases lining up with TRBD2. The ends lost 6 bases at V and 0 bases at J; junction bases unmatched: 11. The CDR3 is 17 amino acids. Germline CDR1 is LNHDA and CDR2 is SQIVND (reference sequence). The CDR3 sequence: CASRMFGEGYSYNEQFF. The CDR3 DNA reads as TGTGCCAGTAGGATGTTCGGGGAGGGATACTCCTACAATGAGCAGTTCTTC.

The count of this clone is one. This chain uses TRBV29-1 with TRBJ1-1; D might be TRBD1 (5 bases). V was trimmed by 6 bases and J by 3 bases, leaving 14 bases between them. This CDR3 spans 13 amino acids. Germline V lookup: CDR1 SQVTM, CDR2 ANQGSEA. The CDR3 DNA reads as TGCAGCGTCTACGATGGCAGGGACACTGAAGCTTTCTTT. It encodes CSVYDGRDTEAFF.

This chain links TRBV5-1 with TRBJ2-7; TRBD2 matches at 14 bases. The CDR3 is 15 residues long. Germline V CDR1 and CDR2: SGHRS, YFSETQ. V was pared by 4 bases and J by 4 bases, with 4 bases of the junction left unmatched. The CDR3: CASSETSGRAYEQYF. The CDR3 DNA reads as TGCGCCAGCAGCGAGACTAGCGGGAGGGCGTACGAGCAGTACTTC.

The chain is built from TRBV19 and TRBJ2-7; 7 bases line up with TRBD2. This CDR3 is built from 15 residues. Germline trimming cut 7 bases from V and 0 bases from J; bases unmatched to any gene: 9. Germline V gene sequence: CDR1 LNHDA, CDR2 SQIVND (reference sequence). The CDR3 spells CASKPRSSGSYEQYF. The CDR3 coding sequence is TGTGCCAGTAAGCCCCGTTCTAGCGGCTCCTACGAGCAGTACTTC.

This chain links TRBV29-1 with TRBJ2-5; TRBD1 aligns across 10 bases. V trimming: 4 bases; J trimming: 0 bases; junction bases outside the gene matches: 8. The CDR3 spans 16 residues. The germline V gene encodes CDR1 SQVTM and CDR2 ANQGSEA. The CDR3 region is CSVVLPDRGNQETQYF. CDR3 in DNA: TGCAGCGTTGTGCTCCCGGACAGGGGGAACCAAGAGACCCAGTACTTC.

This clone was observed a few times. The chain recombines TRBV27 with TRBJ1-6; 7 bases line up with TRBD1. The CDR3 runs 14 residues. Germline V gene data show CDR1 as MNHEY and CDR2 as SMNVEV (reference sequence). V shed 2 bases, J shed 8 bases, and the junction held 3 bases outside the gene matches. The CDR3 DNA reads TGTGCCAGCAGTTTAGACAGGGTTGATTCACCCCTCCACTTT. It yields the protein CASSLDRVDSPLHF.

The genes are TRBV4-1 and TRBJ2-1; D may be TRBD2 (6 bases). This CDR3 region has 15 residues. Germline CDR1 reads MGHRA; CDR2 reads YSYEKL. V gave up 2 bases and J gave up 2 bases, with 10 bases separating them. The CDR3, as DNA: TGCGCCAGCAGCCAACTCGCGGGAACCTACAATGAGCAGTTCTTC. Its translation: CASSQLAGTYNEQFF.

V is TRBV19 and J is TRBJ1-2; no clear D. The CDR3 is 14 residues long. The germline CDR1 and CDR2 sequences are LNHDA and SQIVND (reference sequence). The V end was cut by 1 base, the J end by 2 bases, with 8 bases between. CDR3 sequence (DNA): TGTGCCAGTAGTATAGTGGGGAACAACTATGGCTACACCTTC. Translation gives CASSIVGNNYGYTF.